This is a list of T cell receptor beta chains from one sample in a study of PD-1 and CTLA-4 blockade in melanoma. Method: immunoSEQ multiplex PCR; TCRdb's copy keeps in-frame clones and lacks some. The sample records about 32,000 clones, approximately 90% being singletons. Specimen: CD8+ T cells from peripheral blood, collected from a patient given anti-PD-1 treatment. The source of these receptors is a human donor with melanoma. CDR3s include the opening cysteine and the closing phenylalanine or tryptophan. The D gene is left open where the match is weak. Some rows have no size entry. The others give once, few or many, or a class for an expanded clone.

size	V	J	D	DNA	CDR3
NA	TRBV9	TRBJ2-5	TRBD1	TGTGCCAGCAGCGCCCGACAGGGTCCAGAGACCCAGTACTTC	CASSARQGPETQYF
NA	TRBV6-6	TRBJ2-3	NA	TGTGCCAGCAGTTACTCGTTCCCAGATACGCAGTATTTT	CASSYSFPDTQYF
NA	TRBV6-2/TRBV6-3	TRBJ2-1	NA	TGTGCCGGCAGCCCGGACAGATACAATGAGCAGTTCTTC	CAGSPDRYNEQFF
few	TRBV7-9	TRBJ1-2	TRBD1	TGTGCCAGCAGCGAAGGGACAGGGAACCCCTATGGCTACACCTTC	CASSEGTGNPYGYTF
once	TRBV2	TRBJ1-5	TRBD1	TGTGCCAGCAGTGATGGACAGGGCAATCAGCCCCAGCATTTT	CASSDGQGNQPQHF
once	TRBV12-3/TRBV12-4	TRBJ1-2	NA	TGTGCCAGCAGTTCCCAGGAGACCGGCTACACCTTC	CASSSQETGYTF
NA	TRBV2	TRBJ1-3	NA	TGTGCCAGCAGGGGAGGGGGATCCCCCTCTGGAAACACCATATATTTT	CASRGGGSPSGNTIYF
NA	TRBV6-2/TRBV6-3	TRBJ2-5	NA	TGTGCCAGCAGTTACGTGGGGGCCGGGGAGACCCAGTACTTC	CASSYVGAGETQYF
NA	TRBV9	TRBJ2-5	TRBD2	TGTGCCAGCAGCGTAGAGGCTAGCGGCTTGCTTGGGGAGACCCAGTACTTC	CASSVEASGLLGETQYF
NA	TRBV2	TRBJ1-2	NA	TGTGCCAGCAGTAAATACGGGACGCCTAACTATGGCTACACCTTC	CASSKYGTPNYGYTF
NA	TRBV7-9	TRBJ1-1	NA	TGTGCCAGCAGCCCCTTTATCGGCGGGGGGGCTTTCTTT	CASSPFIGGGAFF
NA	TRBV7-6	TRBJ1-6	TRBD1	TGTGCCAGCAGCTTAGAAGTGGGACAGGACAGCTCCTATAATTCACCCCTCCACTTT	CASSLEVGQDSSYNSPLHF
once	TRBV7-7	TRBJ2-7	NA	TGTGCCAGCAGCTTAGGGGCAGGGCCCACCTACGAGCAGTACTTC	CASSLGAGPTYEQYF
NA	TRBV5-4	TRBJ2-3	NA	TGTGCCAGCAGCTTGATTCCGGGCTCTAGCACAGATACGCAGTATTTT	CASSLIPGSSTDTQYF
NA	TRBV10-3	TRBJ1-3	NA	TGTGCCATCAGTGAGTGGCAGGCGGCCGCCTCTGGAAACACCATATATTTT	CAISEWQAAASGNTIYF
NA	TRBV28	TRBJ2-3	NA	TGTGCCAGCATCCTCGGGCGTTCAGATACGCAGTATTTT	CASILGRSDTQYF
NA	TRBV28	TRBJ1-6	TRBD1	TGTGCCAGCAGCCTCCCGAGCGGACAGGGGAATTCACCCCTCCACTTT	CASSLPSGQGNSPLHF
NA	TRBV28	TRBJ1-1	NA	TGTGCCAGCAGTTTATTGGCGCTCTCGAACACTGAAGCTTTCTTT	CASSLLALSNTEAFF
NA	TRBV19	TRBJ2-7	NA	TGTGCCAGTAGTACTCCCGGGGTCTACGAGCAGTACTTC	CASSTPGVYEQYF
NA	TRBV6-1	TRBJ1-2	NA	TGTGCCAGCAGTGAACCCTCTCGGGGTCTCCCTAACTATGGCTACACCTTC	CASSEPSRGLPNYGYTF
NA	TRBV2	TRBJ1-1	NA	TGTGTCAGGGGATTGCTAAACACTGAAGCTTTCTTT	CVRGLLNTEAFF
NA	TRBV4-1	TRBJ1-5	NA	TGCGCCAGCAGCCCTCAGGACAGCCCCCGGCCCCAGCATTTT	CASSPQDSPRPQHF
NA	TRBV28	TRBJ2-7	NA	TGTGCCAGCGCTACCCGAGGACTCTCCTACGAGCAGTACTTC	CASATRGLSYEQYF
NA	TRBV7-9	TRBJ2-3	TRBD1	TGTGCCAGCGCCCCTGGTAAAGGGGGCCGGGGCACAGATACGCAGTATTTT	CASAPGKGGRGTDTQYF
NA	TRBV4-1	TRBJ1-4	TRBD1	TGCGCCAGCAGCCACACAGGGGTGGAAAAACTGTTTTTT	CASSHTGVEKLFF
NA	TRBV9	TRBJ2-7	TRBD1	TGTGCCAGCAGCGGAGGACAGGGCGAGCAGTACTTC	CASSGGQGEQYF
NA	TRBV6-5	TRBJ2-7	TRBD1	TGTGCCAGCAGTTACTCTGGGACAGCGGTCGGGCAGTACTTC	CASSYSGTAVGQYF
NA	TRBV6-1	TRBJ2-7	NA	TGTGCCAGCAGTGAGGGCTGGACCTACGAGCAGTACTTC	CASSEGWTYEQYF
NA	TRBV19	TRBJ2-1	NA	TGTGCCAGTAGTATATCAAGGATGAATGAGCAGTTCTTC	CASSISRMNEQFF
NA	TRBV15	TRBJ2-7	TRBD1	TGTGCCACCAGCAGAGATCACCGGGACAGTATCTCCTACGAGCAGTACTTC	CATSRDHRDSISYEQYF
NA	TRBV2	TRBJ2-1	TRBD1	TGTGCCAGCAGAGGGGACAGCTCCTACAATGAGCAGTTCTTC	CASRGDSSYNEQFF
NA	TRBV6-4	TRBJ1-1	TRBD1	TGTGCCAGCAGTGAGGTGGAGGGGGCATCGAACACTGAAGCTTTCTTT	CASSEVEGASNTEAFF
NA	TRBV19	TRBJ2-5	NA	TGTGCCAGTAGTAACCAAGAGACCCAGTACTTC	CASSNQETQYF